Listed below are T cell receptor beta chains from one sample, sequenced in a study of shared clonotypes between healthy human individuals. The method was immunoSEQ multiplex PCR; TCRdb's version includes in-frame clones alone and lacks a portion of them. The sample consists of roughly 810,000 clones, 96% of them appearing once. Sequenced input: naive CD8+ T cells sorted from blood. Receptors were obtained from a man aged 30 to 39 in good health. CDR3s include the opening cysteine and the closing phenylalanine or tryptophan. Each record gives: V gene, J gene, D gene, CDR3 length, CDR3 DNA, CDR3 protein. A D gene is named only where the DNA matches it firmly.

v_gene: TRBV7-9
j_gene: TRBJ2-7
d_gene: TRBD2
len: 19
CDR3nt: TGTGCCAGCAGCTTCGCCGGGACTAGCGGCCTTATGAGCCTTTACGAGCAGTACTTC
CDR3aa: CASSFAGTSGLMSLYEQYF

v_gene: TRBV7-9
j_gene: TRBJ2-5
d_gene: NA
len: 13
CDR3nt: TGTGCCAGCAGCCCGAGTTGGGAAGAGACCCAGTACTTC
CDR3aa: CASSPSWEETQYF

v_gene: TRBV5-1
j_gene: TRBJ1-4
d_gene: TRBD1
len: 16
CDR3nt: TGCGCCAGCAGCCCCGGGACAGTAGCAACTAATGAAAAACTGTTTTTT
CDR3aa: CASSPGTVATNEKLFF

v_gene: TRBV18
j_gene: TRBJ2-2
d_gene: NA
len: 18
CDR3nt: TGTGCCAGCTCACCATCGGCAGGGGCCTCGGCGTATGCCGGGGAGCTGTTTTTT
CDR3aa: CASSPSAGASAYAGELFF

v_gene: TRBV27
j_gene: TRBJ2-2
d_gene: NA
len: 14
CDR3nt: TGTGCCAGCAGGCTTACAGGGAACACCGGGGAGCTGTTTTTT
CDR3aa: CASRLTGNTGELFF

v_gene: TRBV28
j_gene: TRBJ2-7
d_gene: TRBD2
len: 15
CDR3nt: TGTGCCAGCAGTCCCCCTCTAGCGGGAGTGGATTGGCAGTACTTC
CDR3aa: CASSPPLAGVDWQYF

v_gene: TRBV11-2
j_gene: TRBJ2-3
d_gene: NA
len: 15
CDR3nt: TGTGCCAGCAGCTTAGAGCTCGCCTCCCCAGATACGCAGTATTTT
CDR3aa: CASSLELASPDTQYF

v_gene: TRBV29-1
j_gene: TRBJ2-6
d_gene: TRBD1
len: 18
CDR3nt: TGCAGCGTGATGCCGGGACAGGGTAGTTTATCTGGGGCCAACGTCCTGACTTTC
CDR3aa: CSVMPGQGSLSGANVLTF

v_gene: TRBV7-2
j_gene: TRBJ2-7
d_gene: NA
len: 14
CDR3nt: TGTGCCAGCAGCTCCCCTGGGATCAACTACGAGCAGTACTTC
CDR3aa: CASSSPGINYEQYF

v_gene: TRBV27
j_gene: TRBJ2-7
d_gene: NA
len: 14
CDR3nt: TGTGCCAGCAGTCAGACAGCCATCCCCTACGAGCAGTACTTC
CDR3aa: CASSQTAIPYEQYF